This passage covers 22 T cell receptor beta chains from one sample sequenced in a study of blood T cell repertoires in COVID-19. Repertoires were generated with immunoSEQ multiplex PCR, while TCRdb's copy carries only in-frame clones and drops some. The table includes around 270,000 clones, approximately 86% detected once. What was sequenced was peripheral blood. The receptor set was obtained from a man aged 35 to 55 who had recovered from COVID-19.

V and J are TRBV5-1 and TRBJ1-2; possibly TRBD1 for D (5 bases). Germline assignment: CDR1 SGHRS and CDR2 YFSETQ. The CDR3 covers 14 residues. V lost 4 bases to trimming and J lost 1 base, with 11 bases between them. The CDR3 coding sequence is TGCGCCAGCAGCCCCGGAGGGGATAACTATGGCTACACCTTC. Protein: CASSPGGDNYGYTF.

The CDR3 sequence is CASSIQGAGNTEAFF. The CDR3 region has the DNA TGTGCCAGTAGTATCCAGGGGGCCGGGAACACTGAAGCTTTCTTT. V and J are TRBV19 and TRBJ1-1; 8 positions agree with TRBD1. V was pared by 3 bases and J by 1 base, with 4 bases of the junction left unmatched. CDR3 length: 15 residues. Germline values: CDR1 LNHDA, CDR2 SQIVND (reference sequence). Full variable domain (rest looked up from reference TRBV19 and TRBJ1-1): DGGITQSPKYLFRKEGQNVTLSCEQNLNHDAMYWYRQDPGQGLRLIYYSQIVNDFQKGDIAEGYSVSREKKESFPLTVTSAQKNPTAFYLCASSIQGAGNTEAFFGQGTRLTVV.

This chain joins TRBV4-2 and TRBJ2-3; 12 nucleotides line up with TRBD2. Germline V gene data show CDR1 as LGHNA and CDR2 as YNFKEQ. J lost 1 base, V lost 0 bases, and 11 bases had no gene match. The length of the CDR3 is 20 residues. CDR3 coding DNA: TGTGCCAGCAGCCAAGAGGTCCTAGCGGGAGGGCGTATGGGCACAGATACGCAGTATTTT. Translation gives CASSQEVLAGGRMGTDTQYF.

This rearrangement joins TRBV2 to TRBJ2-1, with 7 bases that match TRBD1. V lost 4 bases to trimming and J lost 5 bases; unmatched junction nucleotides: 8. The CDR3 runs to 15 residues. CDR1 is SNHLY and CDR2 is FYNNEI in the germline V gene. The CDR3 protein is CASSGSSGGHNEQFF. The CDR3 DNA sequence: TGTGCCAGCAGTGGTTCATCAGGGGGACACAATGAGCAGTTCTTC.

The chain employs TRBV28 and TRBJ1-2; 10 bases are shared with TRBD1. V was clipped by 9 bases and J by 8 bases; unmatched bases: 6. The germline CDR1 and CDR2 sequences are MDHEN and SYDVKM. The CDR3 length is 12 residues. CDR3 protein: CASRQGAQGYTF. As DNA, the CDR3 is TGTGCCAGTAGACAGGGGGCACAGGGCTACACCTTC.

The gene calls are TRBV6-2 or TRBV6-3 and TRBJ2-7; a weak D match, TRBD1 (5 bases). V was cut by 4 bases and J by 6 bases, with 7 bases left in between. The CDR3 contains 11 residues. Per germline, CDR1 MNHEY and CDR2 SVGEGT. This chain's CDR3 is CASSWGPEQYF. CDR3 nucleotide sequence: TGTGCCAGCAGTTGGGGCCCCGAGCAGTACTTC.

The chain joins TRBV6-2 or TRBV6-3 to TRBJ1-5; TRBD1 agrees at 10 bases. V shed 5 bases, J shed 7 bases, and the junction held 8 bases outside the gene matches. The CDR3 covers 15 residues. Germline V gene data show CDR1 as MNHEY and CDR2 as SVGEGT. CDR3 protein: CASSIGTGVTQPQHF. CDR3 nucleotide sequence: TGTGCCAGCAGTATCGGGACAGGGGTTACGCAGCCCCAGCATTTT.

This rearrangement joins TRBV12-3 or TRBV12-4 to TRBJ2-1, with 10 bases fitting TRBD2. The CDR3 sequence is 13 residues long. Germline trimming cut 9 bases from V and 3 bases from J; bases unmatched to any gene: 2. In DNA, the CDR3 is TGTGCCAGTAGCGGGGGGAGCTACAATGAGCAGTTCTTC. This sequence encodes CASSGGSYNEQFF.

J is TRBJ2-2 and V is TRBV27; a weak D match, TRBD1 (5 bases). The V end was cut by 8 bases, the J end by 6 bases, with 19 bases between. The CDR3 has 15 residues. Looked up from germline, CDR1 is MNHEY and CDR2 is SMNVEV (reference sequence). Here the CDR3 DNA reads TGTGCCAGCTCCACCTACAAGGGGTGGGCCGGGGAGCTGTTTTTT. It is translated as CASSTYKGWAGELFF.

This chain links TRBV6-2 or TRBV6-3 with TRBJ1-2; D remains ambiguous. V was shortened by 6 bases and J by 2 bases, with 13 bases between the two germline ends. From germline, CDR1 is MNHEY and CDR2 SVGEGT. The CDR3 has 14 residues. CDR3: CASSRGNPNYGYTF. CDR3 nucleotide sequence: TGTGCCAGCAGCCGCGGGAATCCGAACTATGGCTACACCTTC.

The J gene is TRBJ1-4, the V gene TRBV6-5; D is uncertain. CDR3 length: 15 amino acids. In germline, CDR1 is MNHEY, CDR2 SVGAGI. Between the trimmed V and J ends, which lost 8 bases and 8 bases, there was a span of 21 bases. The CDR3 here is CASSQNMVSGEKLFF. The CDR3 DNA reads TGTGCCAGCTCCCAAAATATGGTCTCCGGGGAAAAACTGTTTTTT.

The chain has TRBV6-5 and TRBJ2-7; possible D gene TRBD1, 6 bases. Germline values: CDR1 MNHEY, CDR2 SVGAGI. The ends were cut back, 2 bases at V and 2 bases at J, with 13 bases in the middle. The CDR3 runs to 15 residues. CDR3: CASSYNRVNTYEQYF. In DNA form, the CDR3 reads TGTGCCAGCAGTTACAACAGGGTTAACACCTACGAGCAGTACTTC.

This clone has only a few counts. The chain's CDR3 is CASSLIDPRSSYNSPLHF. CDR3 nucleotide sequence: TGTGCCAGCAGTTTAATCGACCCAAGGAGCTCCTATAATTCACCCCTCCACTTT. The chain employs TRBV27 and TRBJ1-6; D is uncertain. CDR3 length: 18 amino acids. Trimming removed 2 bases from V and 0 bases from J, with 14 bases in between. From germline, CDR1 is MNHEY and CDR2 SMNVEV (reference sequence).

This chain links TRBV7-4 with TRBJ1-5; D is uncertain. Germline assignment: CDR1 SGHVT and CDR2 SQSDAQ. V lost 1 base and J lost 5, with 15 bases in between. There are 16 residues in the CDR3. Here the CDR3 DNA reads TGTGCCAGCAGCTTAGGAGGGTGGGAATCAGATCAGCCCCAGCATTTT. Protein sequence: CASSLGGWESDQPQHF.

The V and J genes are TRBV15 and TRBJ2-7; 7 nucleotides agree with TRBD1. The germline V gene encodes CDR1 LNHNV and CDR2 YYDKDF (reference sequence). Trimming at V came to 1 base and at J to 5 bases, leaving 5 bases not matched to a gene. The CDR3 contains 14 residues. The CDR3 DNA follows: TGTGCCACCAGCAGAGTGGCAGGGGGTGACGAGCAGTACTTC. As protein: CATSRVAGGDEQYF.

In DNA form, the CDR3 reads TGTGCCAGCAGTGAGTGGGGAGATAGCAATCAGCCCCAGCATTTT. Its translation is CASSEWGDSNQPQHF. J is TRBJ1-5 and V is TRBV2; D unclear. The germline V gene has CDR1 SNHLY and CDR2 FYNNEI. The CDR3 runs to 15 residues. The V end lost 3 bases, the J end lost 0 bases, and 9 bases lay between the germline ends.

V and J are TRBV6-2 or TRBV6-3 and TRBJ1-2; the match to TRBD1 covers 7 bases. After removal of 6 bases from V and 5 bases from J, the junction contained 12 bases not matched to a gene. The CDR3 runs 15 residues. Germline lookup yields CDR1 MNHEY and CDR2 SVGEGT. Here the CDR3 DNA reads TGTGCCAGCAGGCCTCCGGGACAGCCGGTATATGGCTACACCTTC. Translated: CASRPPGQPVYGYTF.

The chain employs TRBV5-1 and TRBJ2-3; D possibly corresponds to TRBD2 (6 bases). This CDR3 comprises 13 residues. Trimming took 2 bases from V and 6 from J, leaving 10 bases between them. Germline loops: CDR1 SGHRS, CDR2 YFSETQ. As DNA, the CDR3 is TGCGCCAGCAGCTTCGGGAGCCAGGATACGCAGTATTTT. It specifies CASSFGSQDTQYF.

This sequence joins TRBV7-2 and TRBJ2-1, with D perhaps matching TRBD2 (6 bases). Trimming took 0 bases from V and 2 from J, leaving 17 bases between them. The CDR3 length is 18 residues. Germline CDR1 and CDR2: SGHTA and FQGNSA. The CDR3 loop reads CASSLAPGGRSPYNEQFF. In DNA form, the CDR3 reads TGTGCCAGCAGCTTAGCGCCTGGAGGGAGGAGCCCCTACAATGAGCAGTTCTTC.

This clone was counted only a few times. This chain joins TRBV6-5 and TRBJ1-2; D is perhaps TRBD1 (5 bases). Germline CDR1 MNHEY, CDR2 SVGAGI. CDR3 length: 12 amino acids. V lost 6 bases and J lost 5, with 10 bases in between. The CDR3 loop is CASSHGGYGYTF. The CDR3, as DNA: TGTGCCAGCAGCCACGGGGGGTATGGCTACACCTTC.

This clone was seen only a few times. In nucleotides, the CDR3 is TGTGCCAGCAGGCCTAGCGGATCCTACAATGAGCAGTTCTTC. Its translation is CASRPSGSYNEQFF. The genes are TRBV2 and TRBJ2-1; 7 positions match TRBD2. The germline CDR1 and CDR2 sequences are SNHLY and FYNNEI. With V trimmed by 6 bases and J by 1 base, 3 bases remained unmatched. This CDR3 contains 14 residues.

This clone was counted a single time. The CDR3 DNA is TGTGCCAGCTCACCCAGTCAAGCGGGGGGGCCAGATACGCAGTATTTT. Encoded protein: CASSPSQAGGPDTQYF. The V call is TRBV18, the J call TRBJ2-3, with TRBD2 matching over 10 bases. Trimming cost V 3 bases and J 4 bases; bases outside gene matches: 7. Germline CDR1 KGHSH, CDR2 LQKENI. This CDR3 is built from 16 residues.